This entry lists 20 T cell receptor beta chains sequenced from one sample in a study of Ad26.COV2.S vaccination and SARS-CoV-2 variants. Documented treatment: roughly 18 received Ad26.COV2.S at low or high dose, single or two shots; five or six received placebo; per-sample allocation not given. The study sampled participants on day 63 after the first vaccine or placebo injection. Data came from immunoSEQ multiplex PCR; TCRdb stores just in-frame clones and leaves some out. Seen here are about 410,000 clones, less than 90% observed once, and the top ten hold about 3.6%. Specimen: peripheral blood, collected in a trial of Ad26.COV2.S vaccine versus placebo. These TCRs come from a person aged 18-60 years who received the Ad26.COV2.S COVID-19 vaccine or a placebo.

The V gene is TRBV29-1, the J gene TRBJ1-2, with D unresolved. Per the germline V gene, CDR1 is SQVTM and CDR2 is ANQGSEA. The ends were cut back, 6 bases at V and 1 base at J, with 15 bases in the middle. The CDR3 has 14 amino acids. In DNA form, the CDR3 reads TGCAGCGTCCTCCCCGCGACAAGTAACTATGGCTACACCTTC. It encodes CSVLPATSNYGYTF.

The CDR3 sequence is CASSPNHREQFF. The CDR3, as DNA: TGTGCCAGCAGCCCGAACCACAGGGAGCAGTTCTTC. The chain has TRBV5-5 and TRBJ2-1; maybe TRBD1 (5 bases). The V gene's germline CDR1 is SGHKS and CDR2 YYEKEE (reference sequence). This CDR3 has 12 amino acids. The V end lost 4 bases, the J end lost 10 bases, and 12 bases lay between the germline ends.

V and J are TRBV7-9 and TRBJ1-6; unclear D gene. The V and J ends lost 1 base and 2 bases respectively, with 12 bases between them. The germline CDR1 and CDR2 sequences are SEHNR and FQNEAQ (reference sequence). This CDR3 spans 17 amino acids. The CDR3, as DNA: TGTGCCAGCAGCTTAGATGTGGGTTTAACCTATAATTCACCCCTCCACTTT. This sequence encodes CASSLDVGLTYNSPLHF.

The rearrangement joins TRBV30 to TRBJ1-2; 7 bases are a match to TRBD1. Unmatched junction bases numbered 8, after V lost 6 bases and J lost 4 bases. The germline V gene encodes CDR1 GTSNPN and CDR2 SVGIG (reference sequence). The CDR3 covers 13 residues. The CDR3 DNA reads as TGTGCCTGCCGGGCAGGGGGTGTCTATGGCTACACCTTC. Protein: CACRAGGVYGYTF. The full variable domain, rest sourced from reference TRBV30 and TRBJ1-2, is SQTIHQWPATLVQPVGSPLSLECTVEGTSNPNLYWYRQAAGRGLQLLFYSVGIGQISSEVPQNLSASRPQDRQFILSSKKLLLSDSGFYLCACRAGGVYGYTFGSGTRLTVV.

The CDR3 protein is CATSRNRGVAGELFF. In nucleotides, the CDR3 is TGTGCCACCAGCCGAAACAGGGGTGTAGCCGGGGAGCTGTTTTTT. The V gene is TRBV15, the J gene TRBJ2-2; 7 positions agree with TRBD1. CDR3 length equals 15 residues. Germline assignment: CDR1 LNHNV and CDR2 YYDKDF (reference sequence). J lost 6 bases, V lost 5 bases, and 9 bases had no gene match.

The chain joins TRBV7-8 to TRBJ2-1; D not certain. CDR1 and CDR2 from the germline V gene are SGHVS and FQNEAQ. Trimming pared 3 bases from V and 7 bases from J, leaving 13 bases between. This CDR3 has 14 amino acids. The CDR3 sequence is CASSLGPRRNEQFF. The DNA of the CDR3 is TGTGCCAGCAGCTTGGGCCCAAGGCGGAATGAGCAGTTCTTC.

The gene calls are TRBV25-1 and TRBJ1-2; possibly TRBD1 for D (6 bases). CDR1 is MGHDK and CDR2 is SYGVNS in the germline V gene. This CDR3 is built from 15 residues. Trimming stripped 6 bases from V and 4 bases from J, with 18 bases between. The CDR3 region is CASREGGAQLYGYTF. The CDR3 nucleotides read TGTGCCAGCAGGGAAGGGGGGGCCCAACTCTATGGCTACACCTTC.

The gene calls are TRBV7-8 and TRBJ1-1; D is undetermined. The V end lost 7 bases, the J end lost 0 bases, and 9 bases lay between the germline ends. Germline CDR1 is SGHVS and CDR2 is FQNEAQ. CDR3 length: 13 amino acids. The CDR3 DNA follows: TGTGCCAGCACCGTGACTATGAACACTGAAGCTTTCTTT. Encoded protein: CASTVTMNTEAFF.

The genes are TRBV27 and TRBJ2-1; no reliable D call. The germline V gene has CDR1 MNHEY and CDR2 SMNVEV (reference sequence). The CDR3 contains 14 residues. Between the trimmed V and J ends, which lost 7 bases and 0 bases, there was a span of 10 bases. CDR3 protein: CASTPAVSYNEQFF. The CDR3 DNA follows: TGTGCCAGCACCCCGGCCGTCTCCTACAATGAGCAGTTCTTC.

The chain employs TRBV5-1 and TRBJ2-5; a weak D match, TRBD2 (5 bases). The germline V gene encodes CDR1 SGHRS and CDR2 YFSETQ. The CDR3 covers 14 residues. Trimming took 3 bases from V and 1 from J, leaving 10 bases between them. The CDR3 DNA reads TGCGCCAGCAGCTCAGCGGAGCCCCAAGAGACCCAGTACTTC. This gives the protein CASSSAEPQETQYF.

The chain combines TRBV5-6 with TRBJ2-7, with D possibly TRBD2 on 6 matching bases. The CDR3 has 15 residues. Per germline, CDR1 SGHDT and CDR2 YYEEEE. V lost 2 bases to trimming and J lost 2 bases, with 14 bases between them. The CDR3 DNA sequence: TGTGCCAGCAGCTTTGCAGGGCGGGGAACCTACGAGCAGTACTTC. It specifies CASSFAGRGTYEQYF.

The CDR3 is CASSLQTGELFF. CDR3 sequence (DNA): TGTGCCAGCAGCCTACAGACCGGGGAGCTGTTTTTT. The V and J genes are TRBV3-1 (or the pseudogene TRBV3-2) and TRBJ2-2; D is uncertain. The CDR3 loop spans 12 amino acids. Germline CDR1 and CDR2: LGHDT and YNNKEL (reference sequence). Trimming left V 4 bases short and J 5 bases short, with 5 bases between.

The rearrangement uses TRBV9 and TRBJ1-2; 8 nucleotides agree with TRBD1. With V trimmed by 4 bases and J by 5 bases, 10 bases remained unmatched. Germline V lookup: CDR1 SGDLS, CDR2 YYNGEE. The CDR3 spans 15 residues. DNA of the CDR3: TGTGCCAGCAGCCAGGGGGCGTTTACGGCTTATGGCTACACCTTC. Protein: CASSQGAFTAYGYTF. Drawing the rest from reference TRBV9 and TRBJ1-2, the complete variable domain is DSGVTQTPKHLITATGQRVTLRCSPRSGDLSVYWYQQSLDQGLQFLIQYYNGEERAKGNILERFSAQQFPDLHSELNLSSLELGDSALYFCASSQGAFTAYGYTFGSGTRLTVV.

This chain links TRBV7-8 with TRBJ2-3, with D unresolved. CDR1 SGHVS and CDR2 FQNEAQ come from the germline V gene. Trimming removed 5 bases at V and 1 base at J, with 10 bases between. CDR3 length equals 14 residues. Written as DNA, the CDR3 is TGTGCCAGCAGCCGAAGCGATGGCACAGATACGCAGTATTTT. Protein sequence: CASSRSDGTDTQYF.

The CDR3 sequence: CASSQEGSWNTEAFF. DNA of the CDR3: TGCGCCAGCAGCCAAGAAGGGTCCTGGAACACTGAAGCTTTCTTT. The V and J genes are TRBV4-1 and TRBJ1-1; no reliable D call. Germline V lookup: CDR1 MGHRA, CDR2 YSYEKL. This CDR3 contains 15 residues. V was trimmed by 0 bases and J by 1 base, leaving 9 bases between them.

The rearrangement joins TRBV11-3 to TRBJ2-1, with 11 bases fitting TRBD2. J lost 9 bases, V lost 2 bases, and 3 bases had no gene match. Germline V gene sequence: CDR1 SGHNT, CDR2 YENEEA. The CDR3 runs to 14 residues. The CDR3 DNA reads TGTGCCAGCAGCTTACAACTAGCGGGGGCTGAGCAGTTCTTC. Amino acids: CASSLQLAGAEQFF.

This clone was recorded a few times. The chain carries TRBV3-1 (or the pseudogene TRBV3-2) and TRBJ2-3; 9 bases line up with TRBD2. CDR1 and CDR2 (germline): LGHDT, YNNKEL (reference sequence). J gave up 2 bases and V 0 bases, and 3 bases lay outside the gene matches. The CDR3 consists of 16 residues. CDR3 residues: CASSQDSGGVTDTQYF. The CDR3 nucleotides read TGTGCCAGCAGCCAAGATAGCGGGGGAGTCACAGATACGCAGTATTTT.

The genes are TRBV7-9 and TRBJ1-5; no definite D call. V was clipped by 5 bases and J by 0 bases, with 5 bases between them. CDR3 length: 13 amino acids. Germline values: CDR1 SEHNR, CDR2 FQNEAQ (reference sequence). CDR3 bases: TGTGCCAGCAGCAGGTTTAGCAATCAGCCCCAGCATTTT. Translating it yields CASSRFSNQPQHF.

The chain combines TRBV30 with TRBJ2-2; TRBD1 is a possible D gene (5 bases). This CDR3 has 18 amino acids. Per the germline V gene, CDR1 is GTSNPN and CDR2 is SVGIG (reference sequence). The ends were cut back, 2 bases at V and 5 bases at J, with 24 bases in the middle. The CDR3 spells CAWSFWTRTEEFTGELFF. The CDR3 coding sequence is TGTGCCTGGAGTTTTTGGACAAGAACCGAAGAATTTACCGGGGAGCTGTTTTTT.

The chain combines TRBV9 with TRBJ2-3; a possible D gene is TRBD2 (7 bases). This CDR3 comprises 14 residues. The germline CDR1 and CDR2 sequences are SGDLS and YYNGEE. V shed 2 bases and J shed 2 bases, with 9 bases lying between them. The CDR3 reads CASSVGGHTDTQYF. The CDR3 bases are TGTGCCAGCAGCGTCGGGGGGCACACAGATACGCAGTATTTT.